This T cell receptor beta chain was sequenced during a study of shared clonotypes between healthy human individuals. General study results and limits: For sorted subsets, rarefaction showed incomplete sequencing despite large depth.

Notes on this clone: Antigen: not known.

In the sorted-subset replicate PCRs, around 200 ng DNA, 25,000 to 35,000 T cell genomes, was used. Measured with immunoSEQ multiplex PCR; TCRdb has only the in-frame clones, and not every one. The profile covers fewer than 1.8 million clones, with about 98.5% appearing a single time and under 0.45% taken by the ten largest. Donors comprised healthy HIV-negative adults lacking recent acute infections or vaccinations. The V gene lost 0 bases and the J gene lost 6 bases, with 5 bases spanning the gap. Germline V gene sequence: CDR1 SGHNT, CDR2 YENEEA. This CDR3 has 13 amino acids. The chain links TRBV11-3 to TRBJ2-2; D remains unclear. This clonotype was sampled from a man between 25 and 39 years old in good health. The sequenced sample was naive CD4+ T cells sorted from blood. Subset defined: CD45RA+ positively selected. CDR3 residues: CASSLDGPGELFF. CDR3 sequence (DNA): TGTGCCAGCAGCTTAGATGGCCCCGGGGAGCTGTTTTTT.